The entry below describes one TCR beta chain. The antigen remains unidentified. Naive CD8 cells comprised CD45RO-negative, CCR7-positively selected cells, excluding terminally differentiated effector memory CD45RA+ cells. V was pared by 1 base and J by 1 base, with 7 bases between. The CDR3 spans 14 residues. Germline assignment: CDR1 PRHDT and CDR2 FYEKMQ (reference sequence). The record originates from a study of shared clonotypes between healthy human individuals. Study-wide findings and caveats: It was only blood that was sampled, and tissue repertoires likely differ.

The repertoire was sequenced with immunoSEQ multiplex PCR; TCRdb's copy has only in-frame clones and lacks some. The table lists approximately 840,000 clones, about 97% of them singletons. The sequenced sample consisted of naive CD8+ T cells sorted from blood. The V call is TRBV13, the J call TRBJ1-1; no definite D call. This receptor was identified in a man aged 25-40 years in good health. CDR3 region: CASSLAPGNTEAFF. The CDR3, as DNA: TGTGCCAGCAGCTTAGCCCCGGGGAACACTGAAGCTTTCTTT.